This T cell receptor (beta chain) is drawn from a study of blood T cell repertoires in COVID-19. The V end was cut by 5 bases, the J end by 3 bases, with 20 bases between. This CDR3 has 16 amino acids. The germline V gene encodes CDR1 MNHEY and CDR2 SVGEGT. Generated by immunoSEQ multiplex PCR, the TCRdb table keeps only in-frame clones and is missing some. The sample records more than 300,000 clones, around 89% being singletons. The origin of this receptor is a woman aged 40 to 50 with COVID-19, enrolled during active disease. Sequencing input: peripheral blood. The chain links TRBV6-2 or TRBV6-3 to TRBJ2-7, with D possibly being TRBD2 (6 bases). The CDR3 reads CASSHRWRGWFYEQYF. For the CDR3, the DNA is TGTGCCAGCAGTCACCGGTGGAGGGGCTGGTTCTACGAGCAGTACTTC.